The present entry profiles one T cell receptor beta chain with its context. There are 13 residues in the CDR3. The germline V and J ends were trimmed by 1 base and 2 bases, with 5 bases remaining between them. In germline, CDR1 is SGHVS, CDR2 FQNEAQ. These data are taken from a study of cytomegalovirus exposure and HLA in healthy donors. The PCR contained 60 Vbeta and 13 Jbeta primers. The table came from immunoSEQ multiplex PCR; TCRdb's copy has only in-frame clones and leaves some out. The sample shows over 100,000 clones, 70% to 75% of them seen only once. This TCR came from a male donor in good health and CMV-seronegative. This chain connects TRBV7-8 to TRBJ2-5; D is unclear. Sequenced material: PBMCs. The chain's CDR3 is CASSLDRQETQYF. The CDR3 DNA reads as TGTGCCAGCAGCTTAGACAGACAAGAGACCCAGTACTTC.